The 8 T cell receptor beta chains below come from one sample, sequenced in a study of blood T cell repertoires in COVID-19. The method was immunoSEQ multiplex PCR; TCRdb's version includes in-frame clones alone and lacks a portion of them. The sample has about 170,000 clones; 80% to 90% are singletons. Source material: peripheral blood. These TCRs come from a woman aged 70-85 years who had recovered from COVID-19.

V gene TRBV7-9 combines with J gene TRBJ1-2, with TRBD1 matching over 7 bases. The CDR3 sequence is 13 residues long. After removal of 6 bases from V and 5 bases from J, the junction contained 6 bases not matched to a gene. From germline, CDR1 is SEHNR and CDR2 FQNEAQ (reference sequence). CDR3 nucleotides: TGTGCCAGCAGGGTCGGGACAGATTATGGCTACACCTTC. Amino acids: CASRVGTDYGYTF.

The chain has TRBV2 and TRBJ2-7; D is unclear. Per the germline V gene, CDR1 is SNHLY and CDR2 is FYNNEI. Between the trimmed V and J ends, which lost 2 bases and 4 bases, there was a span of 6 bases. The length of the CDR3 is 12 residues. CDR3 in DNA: TGTGCCAGCAGTGAATTTGTATACGAGCAGTACTTC. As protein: CASSEFVYEQYF.

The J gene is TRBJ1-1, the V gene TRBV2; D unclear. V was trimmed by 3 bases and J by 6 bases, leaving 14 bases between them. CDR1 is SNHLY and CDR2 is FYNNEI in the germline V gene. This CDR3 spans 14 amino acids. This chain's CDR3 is CASSEVVVGAEAFF. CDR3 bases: TGTGCCAGCAGTGAGGTGGTGGTCGGGGCTGAAGCTTTCTTT.

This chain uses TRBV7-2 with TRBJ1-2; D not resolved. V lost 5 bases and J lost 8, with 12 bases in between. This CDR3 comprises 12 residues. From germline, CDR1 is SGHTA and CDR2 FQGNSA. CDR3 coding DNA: TGTGCCAGCAGCCCCCCCTCCGGGGGCTACACCTTC. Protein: CASSPPSGGYTF.

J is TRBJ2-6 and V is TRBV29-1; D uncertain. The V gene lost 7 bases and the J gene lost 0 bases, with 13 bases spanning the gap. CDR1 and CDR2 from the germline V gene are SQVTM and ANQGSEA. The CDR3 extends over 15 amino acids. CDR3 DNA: TGCAGCGCCCACACCGTAAGCTCTGGGGCCAACGTCCTGACTTTC. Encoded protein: CSAHTVSSGANVLTF.

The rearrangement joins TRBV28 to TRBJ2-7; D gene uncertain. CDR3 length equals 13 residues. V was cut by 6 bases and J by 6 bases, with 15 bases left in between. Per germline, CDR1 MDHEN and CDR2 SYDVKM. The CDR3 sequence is CASRQPLSPEQYF. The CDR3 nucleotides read TGTGCCAGCAGACAGCCCCTCTCTCCCGAGCAGTACTTC. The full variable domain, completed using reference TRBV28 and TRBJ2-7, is DVKVTQSSRYLVKRTGEKVFLECVQDMDHENMFWYRQDPGLGLRLIYFSYDVKMKEKGDIPEGYSVSREKKERFSLILESASTNQTSMYLCASRQPLSPEQYFGPGTRLTVT.

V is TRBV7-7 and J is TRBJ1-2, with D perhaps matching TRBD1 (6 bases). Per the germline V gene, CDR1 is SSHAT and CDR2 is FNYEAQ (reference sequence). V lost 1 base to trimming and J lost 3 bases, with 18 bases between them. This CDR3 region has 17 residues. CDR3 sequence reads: CASSLGKQGRGDYGYTF. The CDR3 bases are TGTGCCAGCAGCTTAGGTAAACAGGGTAGGGGTGACTATGGCTACACCTTC.

CDR3 coding DNA: TGTGCCAGCAGCCAAAGGGGGACAGGGGGCTATGGCTACACCTTC. It encodes CASSQRGTGGYGYTF. The gene calls are TRBV3-1 (or the pseudogene TRBV3-2) and TRBJ1-2; 11 nucleotides line up with TRBD1. With V trimmed by 2 bases and J by 4 bases, 3 bases remained unmatched. The germline CDR1 and CDR2 sequences are LGHDT and YNNKEL (reference sequence). This CDR3 has 15 amino acids.